The 21 T cell receptor beta chains reported below all come from one sample, sequenced in a study of T cell responses to AZD1222 COVID-19 vaccine. The protocol was immunoSEQ multiplex PCR, while the TCRdb copy is restricted to in-frame clones and leaves out a portion. In the table there are roughly 100,000 clones, approximately 90% of which are singletons. The sequenced sample was peripheral blood, obtained on day 0 of AZD1222 vaccination. The receptors stem from an adult in good health.

The J gene is TRBJ1-6, the V gene TRBV7-3; D uncertain. Germline assignment: CDR1 SGHTA and CDR2 FQGTGA. The CDR3 has 14 residues. V was cut by 2 bases and J by 10 bases, with 12 bases left in between. As DNA, the CDR3 is TGTGCCAGCAGCTTACGGGAAAGCGGATCACCCCTCCACTTT. Translated: CASSLRESGSPLHF.

V and J are TRBV2 and TRBJ2-2; D is perhaps TRBD2 (5 bases). V lost 7 bases and J lost 0, with 9 bases in between. The CDR3 loop spans 14 amino acids. Germline V gene data show CDR1 as SNHLY and CDR2 as FYNNEI. The CDR3 loop reads CASKERPNTGELFF. CDR3 nucleotides: TGTGCCAGCAAGGAGCGGCCGAACACCGGGGAGCTGTTTTTT.

This rearrangement joins TRBV14 to TRBJ2-5; perhaps TRBD2 as D (5 bases). With 4 bases removed from V and 4 bases from J, the gap between germline ends came to 13 bases. Germline V CDR1 and CDR2: SGHDN, FVKESK. CDR3 size: 14 residues. This chain's CDR3 is CASSPLEGLETQYF. CDR3 in DNA: TGTGCCAGCAGCCCCCTTGAGGGTTTAGAGACCCAGTACTTC.

V usage is TRBV3-1 (or the pseudogene TRBV3-2) and J usage is TRBJ2-7; perhaps TRBD1 as D (6 bases). This CDR3 has 14 residues. V was clipped by 3 bases and J by 6 bases, with 15 bases between them. The V gene's germline CDR1 is LGHDT and CDR2 YNNKEL (reference sequence). The CDR3 is CASSQPGQNAEQYF. DNA of the CDR3: TGTGCCAGCAGCCAGCCCGGACAGAATGCCGAGCAGTACTTC.

The rearrangement joins TRBV12-3 or TRBV12-4 to TRBJ2-3; 7 bases agree with TRBD1. The CDR3 sequence is 13 residues long. Trimming cost V 7 bases and J 6 bases; bases outside gene matches: 7. The CDR3, as DNA: TGTGCCAGCACTCCCAGGGGGAGTGATACGCAGTATTTT. As protein: CASTPRGSDTQYF.

The chain joins TRBV7-8 to TRBJ1-2; no definite D call. Germline CDR1 reads SGHVS; CDR2 reads FQNEAQ. There are 12 residues in the CDR3. V lost 5 bases and J lost 4, with 8 bases in between. CDR3 DNA sequence: TGTGCCAGCAGCCCGCGGACCTATGGCTACACCTTC. Protein: CASSPRTYGYTF. Drawing the rest from reference TRBV7-8 and TRBJ1-2, the complete variable domain is GAGVSQSPRYKVAKRGQDVALRCDPISGHVSLFWYQQALGQGPEFLTYFQNEAQLDKSGLPSDRFFAERPEGSVSTLKIQRTQQEDSAVYLCASSPRTYGYTFGSGTRLTVV.

The rearrangement uses TRBV7-2 and TRBJ1-1; weak D call: TRBD1 (6 bases). The CDR3 spans 14 residues. V lost 1 base, J lost 5 bases, and 11 bases lay in between. Germline CDR1 and CDR2: SGHTA and FQGNSA. The CDR3 DNA reads TGTGCCAGCAGCTTAGTGGGGGGGCAGACTGAAGCTTTCTTT. It yields the protein CASSLVGGQTEAFF.

V and J are TRBV14 and TRBJ1-3; 9 positions match TRBD1. This CDR3 comprises 15 residues. The V gene's germline CDR1 is SGHDN and CDR2 FVKESK. V lost 4 bases to trimming and J lost 8 bases; unmatched junction nucleotides: 9. CDR3 amino acids: CASSRDRARRDTIYF. In DNA, the CDR3 is TGTGCCAGCAGCCGGGACAGGGCAAGGAGGGACACCATATATTTT. Drawing the rest from reference TRBV14 and TRBJ1-3, the complete variable domain is EAGVTQFPSHSVIEKGQTVTLRCDPISGHDNLYWYRRVMGKEIKFLLHFVKESKQDESGMPNNRFLAERTGGTYSTLKVQPAELEDSGVYFCASSRDRARRDTIYFGEGSWLTVV.

This chain uses TRBV5-5 with TRBJ2-5, with D perhaps matching TRBD2 (6 bases). Trimming took off 5 bases at V and 9 bases at J, with 17 bases between the two ends. This CDR3 is 13 amino acids long. Germline V gene sequence: CDR1 SGHKS, CDR2 YYEKEE (reference sequence). The CDR3 spells CASSSHGEEAQYF. In DNA, the CDR3 is TGTGCCAGCAGTTCCCATGGGGAGGAGGCCCAGTACTTC.

This clone has a single count. This chain joins TRBV19 and TRBJ1-2, with TRBD1 matching over 8 bases. With 6 bases clipped from V and 8 bases from J, the junction kept 5 bases outside the gene matches. Germline V gene data show CDR1 as LNHDA and CDR2 as SQIVND (reference sequence). CDR3 size: 12 residues. As DNA, the CDR3 is TGTGCCAGTAGAGACAGGGGAAGAGGCTACACCTTC. This gives the protein CASRDRGRGYTF. The full variable domain, in which reference TRBV19 and TRBJ1-2 provide the parts outside the CDR3, is DGGITQSPKYLFRKEGQNVTLSCEQNLNHDAMYWYRQDPGQGLRLIYYSQIVNDFQKGDIAEGYSVSREKKESFPLTVTSAQKNPTAFYLCASRDRGRGYTFGSGTRLTVV.

V usage is TRBV4-1 and J usage is TRBJ2-7; TRBD1 might be the D (5 bases). Trimming removed 4 bases from V and 2 bases from J, with 12 bases in between. Looked up from germline, CDR1 is MGHRA and CDR2 is YSYEKL. This CDR3 contains 14 residues. The CDR3 DNA reads TGCGCCAGCAGCCCCCGGACACCGACCTACGAGCAGTACTTC. This codes for CASSPRTPTYEQYF.

This sequence joins TRBV6-6 and TRBJ2-5, with D unclear. CDR3 length equals 12 residues. V gave up 0 bases and J gave up 5 bases, with 4 bases separating them. Germline CDR1 reads MNHNY; CDR2 reads SVGAGI (reference sequence). DNA for the CDR3: TGTGCCAGCAGTTACTCGGGCGAGACCCAGTACTTC. It codes for CASSYSGETQYF.

This rearrangement joins TRBV6-5 to TRBJ2-7; 9 positions match TRBD1. The CDR3 extends over 13 amino acids. The V and J ends lost 11 bases and 2 bases, in that order; junction bases with no gene match: 7. Germline CDR1 is MNHEY and CDR2 is SVGAGI. CDR3 coding DNA: TGTGCCGCCGGCCGGGACAGGGCCTACGAGCAGTACTTC. Amino acids: CAAGRDRAYEQYF.

This chain links TRBV4-3 with TRBJ2-3; D remains unclear. With 3 bases removed from V and 5 bases from J, the gap between germline ends came to 9 bases. The CDR3 is made up of 13 amino acids. CDR1 is LGHNA, CDR2 YSLEER, per germline. CDR3 residues: CASSQESRDTQYF. Here the CDR3 DNA reads TGCGCCAGCAGCCAGGAGAGTCGAGATACGCAGTATTTT.

V and J are TRBV21-1 and TRBJ2-7; TRBD2 is the table's D call, not checked against the DNA. TRBV21-1 corresponds to a pseudogene. This CDR3 is built from 14 residues. CDR3 in amino acids: CASSLSGTSYEQYF. CDR3 bases: TGTGCCAGCAGCCTTAGCGGGACTTCCTACGAGCAGTACTTC.

The J gene is TRBJ2-3, the V gene TRBV5-5, with 7 nucleotides matching TRBD2. This CDR3 spans 14 amino acids. Looked up from germline, CDR1 is SGHKS and CDR2 is YYEKEE (reference sequence). The V and J ends lost 1 base and 1 base, in that order; junction bases with no gene match: 0. Here the CDR3 reads CASSLTSGTDTQYF. CDR3 DNA sequence: TGTGCCAGCAGCTTGACTAGCGGCACAGATACGCAGTATTTT.

The chain carries TRBV28 and TRBJ1-5; D unresolved. Trimming removed 3 bases from V and 5 bases from J, with 8 bases in between. This CDR3 is 13 amino acids long. From germline, CDR1 is MDHEN and CDR2 SYDVKM. CDR3 protein: CASSFSDHQPQHF. CDR3 coding DNA: TGTGCCAGCAGTTTTTCGGACCATCAGCCCCAGCATTTT.

The rearrangement uses TRBV7-8 and TRBJ2-2; 8 positions match TRBD2. The CDR3 sequence is 20 residues long. Germline CDR1 SGHVS, CDR2 FQNEAQ. V was pared by 3 bases and J by 0 bases, with 15 bases of the junction left unmatched. The CDR3 region has the DNA TGTGCCAGCAGCTTTGGGCGAGCGGGAGCCGGAGTGACGAACACCGGGGAGCTGTTTTTT. It specifies CASSFGRAGAGVTNTGELFF.

The rearrangement joins TRBV9 to TRBJ2-3, with 8 bases fitting TRBD1. The CDR3 covers 16 residues. Trimming cost V 0 bases and J 1 base; bases outside gene matches: 4. Germline V gives CDR1 SGDLS, CDR2 YYNGEE. The CDR3 DNA is TGTGCCAGCAGCGTAGGGGACAGGCCGCGCACAGATACGCAGTATTTT. Its protein is CASSVGDRPRTDTQYF.

CDR3 nucleotides: TGTGCCAGCAGCTTAAGATTGGGACTAGAAGTCCACAATGAGCAGTTCTTC. This gives the protein CASSLRLGLEVHNEQFF. This chain joins TRBV7-9 and TRBJ2-1, with 8 bases matching TRBD2. The CDR3 covers 17 residues. The V gene end was trimmed by 2 bases and the J gene end by 5 bases; junction bases not matched to a gene: 11. Germline CDR1 and CDR2: SEHNR and FQNEAQ (reference sequence).

V gene TRBV29-1 combines with J gene TRBJ2-1, with 12 nucleotides matching TRBD2. V was clipped by 4 bases and J by 5 bases; unmatched bases: 6. The CDR3 loop spans 15 amino acids. CDR1 is SQVTM, CDR2 ANQGSEA, per germline. CDR3 protein: CSVGQTSGRHNEQFF. The CDR3 DNA follows: TGCAGCGTTGGCCAGACTAGCGGGAGACACAATGAGCAGTTCTTC.